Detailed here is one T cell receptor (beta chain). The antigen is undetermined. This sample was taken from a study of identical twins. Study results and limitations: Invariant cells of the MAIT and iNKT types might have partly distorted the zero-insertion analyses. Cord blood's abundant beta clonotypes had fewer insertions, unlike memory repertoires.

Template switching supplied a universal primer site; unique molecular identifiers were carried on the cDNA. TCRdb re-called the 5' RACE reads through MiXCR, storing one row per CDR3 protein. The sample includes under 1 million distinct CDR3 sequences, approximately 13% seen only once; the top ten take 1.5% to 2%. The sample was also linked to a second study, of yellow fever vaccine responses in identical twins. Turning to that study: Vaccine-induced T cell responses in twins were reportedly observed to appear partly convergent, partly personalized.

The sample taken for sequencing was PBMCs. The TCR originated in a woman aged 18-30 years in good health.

This CDR3 is CASSRLPGQAVSGANVLTF. CDR3 coding DNA: TGTGCCAGCAGCCGACTCCCAGGACAGGCGGTCTCTGGGGCCAACGTCCTGACTTTC. The gene calls are TRBV6-4 and TRBJ2-6, with 7 bases matching TRBD1. The CDR3 runs 19 residues. Germline trimming cut 6 bases from V and 0 bases from J; bases unmatched to any gene: 14. Germline V CDR1 and CDR2: MRHNA, SNTAGT.